Sequencing of this T cell receptor beta chain was carried out in a study of cytomegalovirus exposure and HLA in healthy donors. PCR employed 60 Vbeta and 13 Jbeta primers. The data were produced by immunoSEQ multiplex PCR, yet TCRdb's version contains in-frame clones alone and is incomplete. There are approximately 100,000 clones in the sample; around 81% occur only once, and 2.2% lies in the top ten. The V end was cut by 0 bases, the J end by 3 bases, with 13 bases between. Germline CDR1 reads SGHNT; CDR2 reads YYREEE (reference sequence). The CDR3 length is 15 residues. This chain uses TRBV5-4 with TRBJ2-7; D ambiguous. The receptor's source is a woman aged 25 to 39 in good health and CMV-seronegative. Sequencing input: PBMCs. The CDR3 DNA follows: TGTGCCAGCAGCTTGGGACCAGCGCAGTTCTACGAGCAGTACTTC. Amino acid sequence: CASSLGPAQFYEQYF.